What follows is one T cell receptor beta chain and its context. Its antigen is not identified. The CDR3 has 15 amino acids. Germline V gives CDR1 MNHEY, CDR2 SVGEGT. V lost 6 bases and J lost 2, with 16 bases in between. The sample is drawn from a study of post-analysis software for immune sequencing data. Across the study: Relapsing-remitting, secondary progressive and progressive-relapsing multiple sclerosis courses were included.

Study observations and caveats: Strong co-clustering by F measure was seen for same-batch samples. Significantly lower normalized Chao1 diversity was found in patients with multiple sclerosis relative to controls. Elevated frequency relative to controls characterized several TRBV segments in patients, TRBV5-6, TRBV5-1 and TRBV20-1 among them.

cDNA libraries for TCR beta contained unique molecular identifiers. cDNA molecules numbering about 480,000 came from roughly 0.93 to 9.6 million T cells. In TCRdb, the PCR reads were re-called with MiXCR into one record per CDR3 protein. The sample shows approximately 360,000 distinct CDR3 sequences, approximately 33% of them seen only once. The TCR sequence derives from a girl aged 5-17 years with multiple sclerosis. The source material was blood. This chain uses TRBV6-2 or TRBV6-3 with TRBJ2-5; a weak D match, TRBD1 (5 bases). The CDR3 DNA reads TGTGCCAGCAGCCATCTACGGCAGGGTCAAGAGACCCAGTACTTC. Translation: CASSHLRQGQETQYF.